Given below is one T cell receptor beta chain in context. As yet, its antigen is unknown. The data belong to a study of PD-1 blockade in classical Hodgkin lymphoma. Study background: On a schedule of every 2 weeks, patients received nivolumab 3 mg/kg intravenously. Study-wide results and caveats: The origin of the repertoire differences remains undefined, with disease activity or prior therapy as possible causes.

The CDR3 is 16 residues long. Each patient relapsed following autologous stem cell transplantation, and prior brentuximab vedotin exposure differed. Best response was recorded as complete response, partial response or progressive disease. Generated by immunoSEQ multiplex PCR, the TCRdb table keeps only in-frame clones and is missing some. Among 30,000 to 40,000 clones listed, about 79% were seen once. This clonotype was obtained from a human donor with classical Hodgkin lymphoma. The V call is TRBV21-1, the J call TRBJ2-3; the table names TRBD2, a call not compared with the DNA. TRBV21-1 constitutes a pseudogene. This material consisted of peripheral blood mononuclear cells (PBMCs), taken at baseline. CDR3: CASSKGPSGSSDTQYF. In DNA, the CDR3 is TGTGCCAGCAGCAAAGGTCCTAGCGGGAGTTCAGATACGCAGTATTTT.